This T cell receptor (beta chain) was documented in a study of blood T cell repertoires in COVID-19. Germline loops: CDR1 LNHDA, CDR2 SQIVND (reference sequence). The CDR3 covers 13 residues. The germline V and J ends were trimmed by 3 bases and 4 bases, with 9 bases remaining between them. Some clones are missing from TCRdb's copy, which holds only in-frame ones; the method was immunoSEQ multiplex PCR. The sample includes around 150,000 clones, about nine tenths of them seen just once. Source material: peripheral blood. This receptor was obtained from a man aged 30-40 years with COVID-19, enrolled during active disease. The chain is built from TRBV19 and TRBJ1-1; D is possibly TRBD1 (5 bases). The CDR3: CASSIKGATEAFF. CDR3 coding DNA: TGTGCCAGTAGTATTAAAGGGGCCACTGAAGCTTTCTTT.